This T cell receptor (beta chain) stems from a study of tumor-infiltrating lymphocytes in primary liver carcinoma. The authors took blood RNA from unsorted whole blood and also extracted germline DNA. Germline V gives CDR1 LGHNA, CDR2 YSLEER. The V and J ends lost 4 bases and 12 bases respectively, with 25 bases between them. The CDR3 is made up of 16 amino acids. The investigators made TCR beta cDNA from approximately 510 ng total RNA, using a constant-region primer. ARM-PCR was slightly modified, and three nested multiplex PCR rounds with it gave rise to the TCR beta libraries. Rounds one and two of PCR, each of roughly 10 cycles, were primed with TRBV1-TRBV30 forward primers and a C-beta reverse primer. TCRdb reanalysed the multiplex PCR reads using MiXCR and keeps one entry per CDR3 protein. Of a few hundred thousand distinct CDR3 sequences in the sample, approximately 58% were seen once.

The V call is TRBV4-3, the J call TRBJ2-1; D may be TRBD2 (6 bases). The sequenced sample consisted of peripheral blood. The TCR originated in a woman in her 30s with primary liver carcinoma and hepatitis B virus infection. CDR3 coding DNA: TGCGCCAGCAGCCGAGATGCGGGAAGCTCCTACAGTGGGCAGTTCTTC. It is translated as CASSRDAGSSYSGQFF.